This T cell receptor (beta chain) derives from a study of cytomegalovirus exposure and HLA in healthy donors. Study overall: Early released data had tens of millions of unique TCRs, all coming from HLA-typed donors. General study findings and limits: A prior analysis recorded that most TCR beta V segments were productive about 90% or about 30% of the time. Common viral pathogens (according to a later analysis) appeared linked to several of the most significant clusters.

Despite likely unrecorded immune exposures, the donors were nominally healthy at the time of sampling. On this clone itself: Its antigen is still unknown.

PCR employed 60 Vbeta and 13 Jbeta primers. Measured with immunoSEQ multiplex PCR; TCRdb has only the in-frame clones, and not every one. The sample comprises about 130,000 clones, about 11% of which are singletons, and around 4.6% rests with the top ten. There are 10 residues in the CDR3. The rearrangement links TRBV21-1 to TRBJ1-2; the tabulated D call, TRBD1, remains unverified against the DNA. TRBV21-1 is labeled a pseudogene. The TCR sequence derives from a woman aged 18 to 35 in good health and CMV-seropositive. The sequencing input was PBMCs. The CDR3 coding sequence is TGTGCCAGCAGGAGCAGGGGCTACACCTTC. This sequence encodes CASRSRGYTF.